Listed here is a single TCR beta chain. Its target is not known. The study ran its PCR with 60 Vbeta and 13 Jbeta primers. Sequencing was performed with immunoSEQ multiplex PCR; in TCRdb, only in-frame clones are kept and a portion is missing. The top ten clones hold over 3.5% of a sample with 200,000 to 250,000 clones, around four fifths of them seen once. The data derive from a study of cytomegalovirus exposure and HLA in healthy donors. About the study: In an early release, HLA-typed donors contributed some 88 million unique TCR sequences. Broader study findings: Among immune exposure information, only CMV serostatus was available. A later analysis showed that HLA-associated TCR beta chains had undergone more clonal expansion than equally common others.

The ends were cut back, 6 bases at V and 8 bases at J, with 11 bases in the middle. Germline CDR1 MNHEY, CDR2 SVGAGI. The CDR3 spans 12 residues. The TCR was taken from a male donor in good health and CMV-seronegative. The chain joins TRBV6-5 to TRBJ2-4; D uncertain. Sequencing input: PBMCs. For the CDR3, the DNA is TGTGCCAGCAGGTCGTCCCGGGACATTCAGTACTTC. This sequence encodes CASRSSRDIQYF.